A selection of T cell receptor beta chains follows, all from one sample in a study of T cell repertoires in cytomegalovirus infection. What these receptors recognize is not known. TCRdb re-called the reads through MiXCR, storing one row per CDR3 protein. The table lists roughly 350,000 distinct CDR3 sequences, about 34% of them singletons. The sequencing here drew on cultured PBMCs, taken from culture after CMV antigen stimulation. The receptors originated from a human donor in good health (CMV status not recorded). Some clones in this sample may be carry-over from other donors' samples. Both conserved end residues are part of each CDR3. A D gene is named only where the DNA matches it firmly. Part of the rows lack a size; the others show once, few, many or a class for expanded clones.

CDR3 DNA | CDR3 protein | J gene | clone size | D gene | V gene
TGCAGTGCTAGAACCCCGGGCGCGACCCAGTACTTC | CSARTPGATQYF | TRBJ2-5 | . | . | TRBV20-1
TGTGCCAGCACCATGGGGCTTATGAGGGAGACCCAGTACTTC | CASTMGLMRETQYF | TRBJ2-5 | once | . | TRBV6-2/TRBV6-3
TGTGCCAGCAGGACCGACAGGGGGCTGGGAGAGCAGTACTTC | CASRTDRGLGEQYF | TRBJ2-7 | few | TRBD1 | TRBV12-3/TRBV12-4
TGTGCCAGTAGTATGATAGCGGGAGGGGGCTCTGGGGCCAACGTCCTGACTTTC | CASSMIAGGGSGANVLTF | TRBJ2-6 | . | TRBD2 | TRBV19
TGTGCCAGCAGCCAAAGCACAGGCGGGGATGGCTACACCTTC | CASSQSTGGDGYTF | TRBJ1-2 | . | . | TRBV4-1
TGTGCCAGCAGCTTATCGTTGTTAAATGAAAAACTGTTTTTT | CASSLSLLNEKLFF | TRBJ1-4 | many | . | TRBV7-2
TGCGCCAGCAGCCCCAATCCGGGCTCCTATGGCTACACCTTC | CASSPNPGSYGYTF | TRBJ1-2 | few | . | TRBV4-3
TGTGCCAGCTCACCACCGGGCAGAAGGGAAGCTTTCTTT | CASSPPGRREAFF | TRBJ1-1 | few | . | TRBV18
TGCAGCGTGGGGACAGCGAACACCGGGGAGCTGTTTTTT | CSVGTANTGELFF | TRBJ2-2 | . | TRBD1 | TRBV29-1
TGTGCCAGCAGCGCTCACAGGGTGAGCTCTGGGGCCAACGTCCTGACTTTC | CASSAHRVSSGANVLTF | TRBJ2-6 | many | . | TRBV7-2
TGTGCCAGCAGCCTAGGACTAGCTGGCCCCTTCGAGCAGTTCTTC | CASSLGLAGPFEQFF | TRBJ2-1 | many | TRBD2 | TRBV7-2
TGTGCCAGCAGGGAGACAGGAACCTACAATGAGCAGTTCTTC | CASRETGTYNEQFF | TRBJ2-1 | . | . | TRBV6-1
TGTGCCAGCAGCTTAGCGGGGATCGAGCAGTACTTC | CASSLAGIEQYF | TRBJ2-7 | . | . | TRBV7-2
TGTGCCAGCAGTTCTTGGGGGGGCAACACTGAAGCTTTCTTT | CASSSWGGNTEAFF | TRBJ1-1 | . | . | TRBV6-2/TRBV6-3
TGTGCCAGCAGCTCATCGACTGGAATAACAGAGACCCAGTACTTC | CASSSSTGITETQYF | TRBJ2-5 | few | . | TRBV7-9
TGTGCCAGCAGTTTCGGGCTAGCGGAGACATCCTACGAGCAGTACTTC | CASSFGLAETSYEQYF | TRBJ2-7 | few | TRBD2 | TRBV28
TGTGCCACTTTCATGGGGGGACAAGAGACCCAGTACTTC | CATFMGGQETQYF | TRBJ2-5 | few | . | TRBV28
TGTGCCAGCAGGGGAAGGGGGCCGTCGGGCGAAAAACTGTTTTTT | CASRGRGPSGEKLFF | TRBJ1-4 | . | TRBD1 | TRBV6-8
TGTGCCAGCAGCTTAGGTGAAAGCACCGGGGAGCTGTTTTTT | CASSLGESTGELFF | TRBJ2-2 | few | . | TRBV11-1
TGCGCCAGCAGCCAAGCTCAGGGGGGAACCTCTGGGGCCAACGTCCTGACTTTC | CASSQAQGGTSGANVLTF | TRBJ2-6 | . | . | TRBV4-1
TGTGCCAGTAAGCCGGGTATTGACTATGGCTACACCTTC | CASKPGIDYGYTF | TRBJ1-2 | . | . | TRBV19
TGTGCCAGCAGCTTACTCGAGGGGATGAGGTCCTACGAGCAGTACTTC | CASSLLEGMRSYEQYF | TRBJ2-7 | many | . | TRBV7-2
TGTGCCAGCAGCTTAGGGGCTAGCGGGAGGCCCCCACAAGAGACCCAGTACTTC | CASSLGASGRPPQETQYF | TRBJ2-5 | few | TRBD2 | TRBV7-9
TGTGCCAGTAGCGACTCCACGGCGGTAGATACGCAGTATTTT | CASSDSTAVDTQYF | TRBJ2-3 | . | . | TRBV19
TGCAGCACAAGAATAGATGGTGCGGATACGCAGTATTTT | CSTRIDGADTQYF | TRBJ2-3 | few | . | TRBV29-1
TGCGCCAGCAGACTAGGACAGGGGGGGCCCTACGAGCAGTACTTC | CASRLGQGGPYEQYF | TRBJ2-7 | . | TRBD1 | TRBV5-1
TGCAGTGCTAGGCGACTAGCGGGAATCACAGATACGCAGTATTTT | CSARRLAGITDTQYF | TRBJ2-3 | . | TRBD2 | TRBV20-1
TGTGCCAGCAGCTTAGAGCTCGGGAACACTGAAGCTTTCTTT | CASSLELGNTEAFF | TRBJ1-1 | many | . | TRBV7-2
TGTGCCAGTGGGACAACATCCACAGATACGCAGTATTTT | CASGTTSTDTQYF | TRBJ2-3 | . | . | TRBV19
TGTGCCAGTAGCGATAAATACCAACCCACTAGCGGGCCCTCCTACAATGAGCAGTTCTTC | CASSDKYQPTSGPSYNEQFF | TRBJ2-1 | few | TRBD2 | TRBV19
TGTGCCAGTAGCCGACAGGACACCCTGAACACTGAAGCTTTCTTT | CASSRQDTLNTEAFF | TRBJ1-1 | . | . | TRBV19
TGTGCCAGCAGCGTGACAGGCCACGCTAACTATGGCTACACCTTC | CASSVTGHANYGYTF | TRBJ1-2 | . | . | TRBV7-2
TGTGCCAGCACCGGGAGGGGGCTAGCGGCCTACAATGAGCAGTTCTTC | CASTGRGLAAYNEQFF | TRBJ2-1 | few | . | TRBV2
TGTGCCAGCAGCTCCTCCTTCGGGCAGGGGGGGAATGAGCAGTTCTTC | CASSSSFGQGGNEQFF | TRBJ2-1 | . | . | TRBV7-3
TGTGCCAGCAACGGGAGGGGTGCAGATACGCAGTATTTT | CASNGRGADTQYF | TRBJ2-3 | . | TRBD2 | TRBV6-6
TGTGCCAGCAGCTTTCAGTCCCCTGGAAACACCATATATTTT | CASSFQSPGNTIYF | TRBJ1-3 | many | . | TRBV7-3
TGTGCCAGCAGAGGGACTAGCAACCGAGGGGCAGATACGCAGTATTTT | CASRGTSNRGADTQYF | TRBJ2-3 | . | TRBD2 | TRBV7-2
TGCGCCAGCAGCTTCGGGGGGCACAAAACTTTCTTT | CASSFGGHKTFF | TRBJ1-1 | . | . | TRBV5-1
TGCAGCGTTTCAATAGCGGGAGTTGGCAATGAGCAGTTCTTC | CSVSIAGVGNEQFF | TRBJ2-1 | . | TRBD2 | TRBV29-1
TGTGCCAGCAGTCCCCTCATGGCACAAACCCGGGGCTACGAGCAGTACTTC | CASSPLMAQTRGYEQYF | TRBJ2-7 | . | . | TRBV6-8